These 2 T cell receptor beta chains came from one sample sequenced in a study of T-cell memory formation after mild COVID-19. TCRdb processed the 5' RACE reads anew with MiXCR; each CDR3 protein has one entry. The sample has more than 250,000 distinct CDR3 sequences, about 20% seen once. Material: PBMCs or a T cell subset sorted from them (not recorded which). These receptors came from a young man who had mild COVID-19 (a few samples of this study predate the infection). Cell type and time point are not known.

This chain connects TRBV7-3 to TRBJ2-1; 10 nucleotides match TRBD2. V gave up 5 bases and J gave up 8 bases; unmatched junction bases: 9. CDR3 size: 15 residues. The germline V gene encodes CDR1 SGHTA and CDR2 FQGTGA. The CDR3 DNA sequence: TGTGCCAGCAGCCCTAGCGGGGGTCTTGGGGATGAGCAGTTCTTC. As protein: CASSPSGGLGDEQFF. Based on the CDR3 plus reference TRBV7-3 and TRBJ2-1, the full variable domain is GAGVSQTPSNKVTEKGKYVELRCDPISGHTALYWYRQSLGQGPEFLIYFQGTGAADDSGLPNDRFFAVRPEGSVSTLKIQRTERGDSAVYLCASSPSGGLGDEQFFGPGTRLTVL.

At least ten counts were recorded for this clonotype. The CDR3 DNA is TGTGCCAGCAGACTCCCGGACAGGGACACCGGGGAGCTGTTTTTT. Its translation is CASRLPDRDTGELFF. This sequence joins TRBV6-5 and TRBJ2-2, with 8 nucleotides matching TRBD1. Unmatched junction bases numbered 6, after V lost 6 bases and J lost 3 bases. CDR3 size: 15 residues. Germline V gives CDR1 MNHEY, CDR2 SVGAGI.